The clone carrying this TCR beta chain was counted many times. No antigen is known for it. The CDR3 runs 13 residues. The germline V and J ends were trimmed by 2 bases and 8 bases, with 9 bases remaining between them. Germline lookup yields CDR1 KGHSH and CDR2 LQKENI. This record belongs to a study of regulatory T cells in long-lasting Graves disease. In building TCR beta libraries, iRepertoire HTBI primers were used together with Arm-PCR of CDR3 regions. TCRdb itself ran the multiplex PCR reads through MiXCR, one entry per CDR3 protein. The repertoire holds about 440,000 distinct CDR3 sequences, with just under 15% as singletons. Time point denoted: newly diagnosed GD, antithyroid drugs for less than 3 months. Isolated PBMC RNA provided the starting material for the TCR library. Findings and limits, study-wide: Newly diagnosed patients shared 750 to 1,000 public clonotypes; persistent patients shared more than 2,500. Persistent disease preferred TRBV28, TRBJ1-2 and TRBJ2-5; new disease, TRBV20-1 and TRBJ2-1.

These sequences were also reported in another study, on T cells in Graves' hyperthyroidism and ophthalmopathy. Turning to that study: Among thyroid clonotypes expanded above 0.001, most also appeared in blood.

The sample in question was peripheral blood mononuclear cells (PBMCs), obtained at new diagnosis, from a patient treated with antithyroid drugs. J is TRBJ2-2 and V is TRBV18; unclear D gene. The receptor was isolated from a woman in her thirties with Graves disease. Written as DNA, the CDR3 is TGTGCCAGCTCACCAGATCGTCAGGGGGAGCTGTTTTTT. Residues: CASSPDRQGELFF.